This T cell receptor beta chain originates from a study of blood T cell repertoires in COVID-19. In the original analysis: Using reference gene primer amplification, nucleated cell counts were estimated. TCRdb's table, derived via immunoSEQ multiplex PCR, lists solely in-frame clones and lacks some. That table furnishes V, J and clone size, whereas the DNA furnished D and trimming. This repertoire shows 150,000 to 250,000 clones, 80% to 90% found once; its top ten account for about an eighth. The count of this clone is one. This CDR3 region has 14 residues. V was clipped by 0 bases and J by 4 bases, with 8 bases between them. Germline V lookup: CDR1 LGHNA, CDR2 YSLEER. Enrolled through a virtual design, the participants were between 18 and 89 years of age and came from some 25 US areas. Donors in Cohort 3 who had recovered were those with two negative PCRs, healthcare professional clearance, or resolution of their symptoms.

The sequencing input was PBMCs or T cells enriched from blood (not recorded which). This receptor was obtained from a man aged 35 to 55 who had recovered from COVID-19. V is TRBV4-3 and J is TRBJ2-3, with unresolved D. CDR3 protein: CASSQDRGADTQYF. CDR3 sequence (DNA): TGCGCCAGCAGCCAAGATCGCGGCGCAGATACGCAGTATTTT.